Listed below are T cell receptor beta chains from one sample, sequenced in a study of graft-versus-host responses after intestinal transplantation. Their target antigens are unknown. Clones were sequenced by immunoSEQ multiplex PCR, and TCRdb holds only the in-frame ones, with some missing. This sample has around 110,000 clones, with 75% to 95% found just once. Here the sequenced sample was unstimulated CD4+ T cells sorted from spleen or lymph node cells, taken before intestinal transplant. These receptors all stem from a human donor who received an intestinal transplant. Each CDR3 is given with its conserved first and last residue. A D gene is named only where the DNA matches it firmly. Only some rows state a clone size, as once, few, many or a class for expanded clones.

CDR3nt | CDR3aa | j_gene | v_gene | abundance | d_gene
TGTGCCAGCTCACCGCAGACCAAGCGGTCCTACAATGAGCAGTTCTTC | CASSPQTKRSYNEQFF | TRBJ2-1 | TRBV18 | . | .
TGTGCCTGGAGTTCGACCGGGACAGGCCGTATTGGGCAGTACTTC | CAWSSTGTGRIGQYF | TRBJ2-7 | TRBV30 | . | TRBD1
TGTGCCAGCAGCCACTCTCGGACAGGGGCGGAGAATGGCTACACCTTC | CASSHSRTGAENGYTF | TRBJ1-2 | TRBV7-9 | . | TRBD1
TGTGCCAGCAGTGAACTCGCGGGAGAAGGGGAGCAGTACTTC | CASSELAGEGEQYF | TRBJ2-7 | TRBV25-1 | once | TRBD2
TGTGCCATCAACGCTGGGGGCCCGAACACCGGGGAGCTGTTTTTT | CAINAGGPNTGELFF | TRBJ2-2 | TRBV10-3 | . | .
TGCGCCAGCAGCCAATTCGGGACTAGCGGGGGGGCAGATACGCAGTATTTT | CASSQFGTSGGADTQYF | TRBJ2-3 | TRBV4-1 | . | TRBD2
TGTGCCAGCAGCTTACTCAGGGGGCATAATTCACCCCTCCACTTT | CASSLLRGHNSPLHF | TRBJ1-6 | TRBV11-2 | . | TRBD1
TGTGCCAGCAGTGTCTTAGGAGTTTCCTACAATGAGCAGTTCTTC | CASSVLGVSYNEQFF | TRBJ2-1 | TRBV2 | . | .
TGTGCCAGCAGTTCTACAGCCGTCTATGGCTACACCTTC | CASSSTAVYGYTF | TRBJ1-2 | TRBV6-5 | . | .
TGTGCCAGCAGCGAGGCAGGGGCGGAGACCCAGTACTTC | CASSEAGAETQYF | TRBJ2-5 | TRBV5-6 | . | .
TGTGCTAGTGGACAGGGTAAAAACACTGAAGCTTTCTTT | CASGQGKNTEAFF | TRBJ1-1 | TRBV12-5 | . | .
TGCAGTGCTAGCGGGGGGGGTGAGCAGTTCTTC | CSASGGGEQFF | TRBJ2-1 | TRBV20-1 | . | TRBD2
TGCGCCAGCAGCCAACAGGGTGGGGACACTGAAGCTTTCTTT | CASSQQGGDTEAFF | TRBJ1-1 | TRBV4-1 | . | .
TGTGCCAGCAACTTGTTGGGCTTGAACACTGAAGCTTTCTTT | CASNLLGLNTEAFF | TRBJ1-1 | TRBV11-2 | . | .
TGTGCCAGCAGCGAAATGGGCCGAGGGATCTATGGCTACACCTTC | CASSEMGRGIYGYTF | TRBJ1-2 | TRBV2 | few | .
TGTGCCAGCAGCCCGGGACTAGCGGGAGGATGGGAGACCCAGTACTTC | CASSPGLAGGWETQYF | TRBJ2-5 | TRBV11-2 | . | TRBD2
TGCGCCAGCAGGGACAGGGGGAACACCGGGGAGCTGTTTTTT | CASRDRGNTGELFF | TRBJ2-2 | TRBV5-1 | . | TRBD1
TGTGCCAGCAGCTTAGGGGGGGGCAGTTCTACCTCGAATTCACCCCTCCACTTT | CASSLGGGSSTSNSPLHF | TRBJ1-6 | TRBV7-9 | . | .
TGCGCCAGCAGCCAAGCCCCAGGGGGGTTCGACACAGATACGCAGTATTTT | CASSQAPGGFDTDTQYF | TRBJ2-3 | TRBV4-1 | . | .
TGTGCCAGCAGCCTGTCCCCTTGGACTGCCCCGGCTAACAATGAGCAGTTCTTC | CASSLSPWTAPANNEQFF | TRBJ2-1 | TRBV11-2 | . | .
TGTGCCAGTAGTATAGGTGGAGGGCACGGAAACACCATATATTTT | CASSIGGGHGNTIYF | TRBJ1-3 | TRBV19 | . | .
TGTGCCAGCTCACCGTCGGACAGCATAAACACTGAAGCTTTCTTT | CASSPSDSINTEAFF | TRBJ1-1 | TRBV18 | once | .
TGTGCCAGCAGCCAAGCGTCTCTATGGGGCCTCTCCAATGAGCAGTTCTTC | CASSQASLWGLSNEQFF | TRBJ2-1 | TRBV14 | . | .
TGCGCCAGCAGCTCGGGACAAGTCGAAGAGACCCAGTACTTC | CASSSGQVEETQYF | TRBJ2-5 | TRBV5-1 | . | .
TGTGCCAGCAGAGCGGGAGGGCCCTACAATGAGCAGTTCTTC | CASRAGGPYNEQFF | TRBJ2-1 | TRBV2 | . | TRBD2
TGTGCCATCAGTGATTTAGCGGGGGGCCTTCTGGACGAGCAGTACTTC | CAISDLAGGLLDEQYF | TRBJ2-7 | TRBV10-3 | . | TRBD2
TGTGCCAGCTCACCACAGGACAGGGGTGGGAACTATGGCTACACCTTC | CASSPQDRGGNYGYTF | TRBJ1-2 | TRBV18 | . | TRBD1
TGTGCCAGTAGTATAGCATCGGGGGGCCATCAGCCCCAGCATTTT | CASSIASGGHQPQHF | TRBJ1-5 | TRBV19 | . | .
TGTGCCAGTAGTATAGTAGGGACAGGGGGTTTAAGCTCCTACAATGAGCAGTTCTTC | CASSIVGTGGLSSYNEQFF | TRBJ2-1 | TRBV19 | once | TRBD1
TGCGCCAGCAGCCTGGGACAGTCGAACACCGGGGAGCTGTTTTTT | CASSLGQSNTGELFF | TRBJ2-2 | TRBV5-1 | . | TRBD1
TGTGCCAGCAGCGAACCTAGGCTGAACACTGAAGCTTTCTTT | CASSEPRLNTEAFF | TRBJ1-1 | TRBV6-5 | . | .
TGTGCCAGCAGCGGGGGGAGACGGATCCCCTCTGGGGCCAACGTCCTGACTTTC | CASSGGRRIPSGANVLTF | TRBJ2-6 | TRBV11-1 | . | .
TGTGCCACCACCCGGGGGGATCCAGATACGCAGTATTTT | CATTRGDPDTQYF | TRBJ2-3 | TRBV10-3 | once | TRBD2
TGTGCCATCAGTGAGGGACTAGCGGGGGGACTCACCGGGGAGCTGTTTTTT | CAISEGLAGGLTGELFF | TRBJ2-2 | TRBV10-3 | . | TRBD2
TGTGCCAGCACCTACAGGGCGTCAACCACAGATACGCAGTATTTT | CASTYRASTTDTQYF | TRBJ2-3 | TRBV5-5 | . | .
TGTGCCTGGGGTTCTGAGGGTAGGAACACCATATATTTT | CAWGSEGRNTIYF | TRBJ1-3 | TRBV30 | . | .
TGTGCCAGCAGTTTAAGCACCCTTAGCAATCAGCCCCAGCATTTT | CASSLSTLSNQPQHF | TRBJ1-5 | TRBV28 | . | .
TGTGCCAGCAGCCAGTACCCAGGGGACAGCTCCTACGAGCAGTACTTC | CASSQYPGDSSYEQYF | TRBJ2-7 | TRBV16 | . | TRBD1
TGTGCCAGCAGCTTGGCCGGGGATGGCTACACCTTC | CASSLAGDGYTF | TRBJ1-2 | TRBV5-6 | . | .
TGTGCTGGAGGGGGACAGCCTAATGAAAAACTGTTTTTT | CAGGGQPNEKLFF | TRBJ1-4 | TRBV30 | few | TRBD1